This T cell receptor (beta chain) stems from a study of blood T cell repertoires in COVID-19. Across the whole study: Samples taken during acute and convalescent COVID-19 were collected in the United States, Italy and Spain. PBMCs, B-cell-depleted T cells, or T cells provided the cDNA or gDNA that made up the material.

This clone showed up just a few times. Losses at the gene ends were 3 bases for V and 4 bases for J; bases not matched to a gene: 4. Per germline, CDR1 SGHRS and CDR2 YFSETQ. The CDR3 is made up of 14 amino acids. Original processing methods: The authors estimated nucleated cell counts from reference gene primer amplification. The repertoire was sequenced with immunoSEQ multiplex PCR; TCRdb's copy has only in-frame clones and lacks some. V and J calls plus clone size are reproduced from that table; the DNA served to infer D and trimming. Of under 250,000 clones in the sample, under 90% are singletons; the top ten hold around 1.7%.

The chain carries TRBV5-1 and TRBJ2-3; 8 nucleotides match TRBD2. The sample was PBMCs or T cells enriched from blood (not recorded which). This clonotype originated in a man aged 35 to 55 who had recovered from COVID-19. CDR3 sequence (DNA): TGCGCCAGCAGCTCGAGACTAGCGTCAGATACGCAGTATTTT. It is translated as CASSSRLASDTQYF.